These T cell receptor beta chains were read from a single sample in a study of vaccination effects on CD4 cells after COVID-19. No antigen is known for these receptors. Using immunoSEQ multiplex PCR, the repertoire was profiled, and TCRdb retains in-frame clones only, with some absent. The sample contains under 40,000 clones, around 73% of which appear only once. The sample was CD4+ T cells from PBMCs cultured with HCoV-OC43 spike peptides, taken before COVID-19 vaccination. These receptors were obtained from a human donor who received a COVID-19 vaccine. CDR3s include the opening cysteine and the closing phenylalanine or tryptophan. D genes are given only for firm matches. The listing skips clone size in some rows; elsewhere it reads once, few, many or a size class.

abundance	d_gene	len	v_gene	j_gene	CDR3aa	CDR3nt
once	TRBD2	18	TRBV5-1	TRBJ2-1	CASSLGRSGLALYNEQFF	TGCGCCAGCAGCCTGGGGAGGTCGGGACTAGCGCTATACAATGAGCAGTTCTTC
once	-	14	TRBV7-9	TRBJ1-1	CASSSPGGNTEAFF	TGTGCCAGCAGCTCGCCGGGGGGGAACACTGAAGCTTTCTTT
-	-	14	TRBV5-5	TRBJ2-1	CASSLRGGNNEQFF	TGTGCCAGCAGCTTGAGGGGGGGTAACAATGAGCAGTTCTTC
-	-	12	TRBV12-3/TRBV12-4	TRBJ1-1	CASSLPGRKAFF	TGTGCCAGCAGTTTACCGGGGCGCAAAGCTTTCTTT
-	TRBD2	15	TRBV7-2	TRBJ2-3	CASSMGLAGSATQYF	TGTGCCAGCAGCATGGGACTAGCGGGATCTGCCACGCAGTATTTT
-	TRBD2	16	TRBV7-2	TRBJ2-3	CASSRTSGGVQDTQYF	TGTGCCAGCAGCCGGACTAGCGGGGGGGTACAAGATACGCAGTATTTT
-	-	13	TRBV4-3	TRBJ1-5	CASSQDSNQPQHF	TGCGCCAGCAGCCAAGATAGCAATCAGCCCCAGCATTTT
few	TRBD2	15	TRBV5-1	TRBJ2-3	CASSVTSGPQGTQYF	TGCGCCAGCAGCGTGACTAGCGGTCCACAGGGTACGCAGTATTTT
-	-	13	TRBV5-4	TRBJ2-7	CASSLVGSYEQYF	TGTGCCAGCAGCTTGGTGGGCTCCTACGAGCAGTACTTC
-	-	18	TRBV5-1	TRBJ2-4	CASSGGATPDLAKNIQYF	TGCGCCAGCAGCGGGGGGGCAACCCCCGATTTAGCCAAAAACATTCAGTACTTC
few	-	14	TRBV30	TRBJ1-6	CAWGKESYNSPLHF	TGTGCCTGGGGGAAGGAGTCCTATAATTCACCCCTCCACTTT
-	-	17	TRBV2	TRBJ1-6	CASSEGGRGSGNSPLHF	TGTGCCAGCAGTGAAGGTGGGAGGGGCTCCGGGAATTCACCCCTCCACTTT
-	-	15	TRBV11-2	TRBJ1-4	CASSLVGGTNEKLFF	TGTGCCAGCAGCTTAGTGGGGGGGACTAATGAAAAACTGTTTTTT
-	-	14	TRBV4-1	TRBJ1-2	CASRHPGRNYGYTF	TGCGCCAGCAGGCATCCGGGACGGAACTATGGCTACACCTTC
few	TRBD1	16	TRBV19	TRBJ1-2	CASTYRLTGGNYGYTF	TGTGCCAGTACCTATCGTCTGACAGGGGGTAACTATGGCTACACCTTC
-	-	15	TRBV30	TRBJ2-7	CAWSRDFPLPYEQYF	TGTGCCTGGAGTCGGGACTTCCCACTCCCCTACGAGCAGTACTTC
-	-	14	TRBV7-9	TRBJ2-7	CASSPRTESYEQYF	TGTGCCAGCAGCCCGAGGACAGAATCCTACGAGCAGTACTTC
-	-	17	TRBV11-3	TRBJ1-1	CASSLEGRVRMSTEAFF	TGTGCCAGCAGCTTAGAAGGTAGGGTCAGGATGAGCACTGAAGCTTTCTTT
-	-	12	TRBV12-3/TRBV12-4	TRBJ2-5	CASNGGGQAQYF	TGTGCCAGCAATGGGGGGGGCCAAGCCCAGTACTTC
-	-	15	TRBV2	TRBJ2-3	CASRGDGGGTDTQYF	TGTGCCAGCAGGGGCGATGGGGGTGGGACAGATACGCAGTATTTT
once	-	15	TRBV5-1	TRBJ2-5	CASSLAASVEETQYF	TGCGCCAGCAGCTTGGCGGCTAGCGTGGAGGAGACCCAGTACTTC
few	-	16	TRBV21-1	TRBJ2-7	CASSKDGTDSNYEQYF	TGTGCCAGCAGCAAAGACGGGACGGACAGTAACTACGAGCAGTACTTC
few	-	14	TRBV5-1	TRBJ2-7	CASSLDRSSYEQYF	TGCGCCAGCAGCTTGGACAGGAGTTCCTACGAGCAGTACTTC